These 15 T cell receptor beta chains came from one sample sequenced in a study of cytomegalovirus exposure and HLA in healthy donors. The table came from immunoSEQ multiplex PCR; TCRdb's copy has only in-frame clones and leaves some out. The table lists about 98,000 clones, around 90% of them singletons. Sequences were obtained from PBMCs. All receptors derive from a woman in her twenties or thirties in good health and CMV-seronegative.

DNA for the CDR3: TGTGCCAGTACGACGGGACTAGCGGGATCCTACAATGAGCAGTTCTTC. Its protein product is CASTTGLAGSYNEQFF. The chain employs TRBV21-1 and TRBJ2-1; TRBD2, the table's D call, was not compared with the DNA. TRBV21-1 is noted as a pseudogene. This CDR3 contains 16 residues.

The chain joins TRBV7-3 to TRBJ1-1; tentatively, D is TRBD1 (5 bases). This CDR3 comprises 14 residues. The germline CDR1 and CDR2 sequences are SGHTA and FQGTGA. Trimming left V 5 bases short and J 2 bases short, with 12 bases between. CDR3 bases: TGTGCCAGCAGCATAGACAGCAGAAACACTGAAGCTTTCTTT. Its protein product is CASSIDSRNTEAFF.

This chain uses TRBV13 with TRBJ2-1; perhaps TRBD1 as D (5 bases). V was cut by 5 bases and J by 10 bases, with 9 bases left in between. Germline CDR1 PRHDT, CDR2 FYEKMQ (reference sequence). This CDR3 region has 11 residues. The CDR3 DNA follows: TGTGCCAGCAGCCCAGGGTCCGAGCAGTTCTTC. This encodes CASSPGSEQFF.

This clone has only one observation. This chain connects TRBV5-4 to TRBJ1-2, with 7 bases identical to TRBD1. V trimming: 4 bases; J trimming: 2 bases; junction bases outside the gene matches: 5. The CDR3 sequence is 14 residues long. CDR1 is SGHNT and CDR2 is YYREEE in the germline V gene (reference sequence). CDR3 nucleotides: TGTGCCAGCAGCGGGCTACAGGGGAACTATGGCTACACCTTC. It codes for CASSGLQGNYGYTF.

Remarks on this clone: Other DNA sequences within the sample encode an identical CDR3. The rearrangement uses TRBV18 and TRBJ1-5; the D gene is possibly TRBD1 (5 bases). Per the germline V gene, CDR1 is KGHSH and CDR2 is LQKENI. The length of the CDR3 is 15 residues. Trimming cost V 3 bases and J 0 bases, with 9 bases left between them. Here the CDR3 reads CASSPGQASNQPQHF. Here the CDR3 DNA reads TGTGCCAGCTCACCGGGGCAGGCTAGCAATCAGCCCCAGCATTTT.

The DNA for the CDR3 is TGTGCTGGCAGGGTTGAGGTGGGCACAGATACGCAGTATTTT. Encoded protein: CAGRVEVGTDTQYF. This chain uses TRBV6-1 with TRBJ2-3, with TRBD1 as a possible D gene (5 bases). Germline loops: CDR1 MNHNS, CDR2 SASEGT. The CDR3 has 14 amino acids.

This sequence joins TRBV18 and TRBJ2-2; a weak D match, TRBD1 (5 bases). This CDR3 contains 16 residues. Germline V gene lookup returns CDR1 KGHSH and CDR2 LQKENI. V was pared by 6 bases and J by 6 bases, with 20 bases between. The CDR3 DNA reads TGTGCCAGCTCCCCCGCAGGGTCGTTCACTCCCGGGGAGCTGTTTTTT. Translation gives CASSPAGSFTPGELFF.

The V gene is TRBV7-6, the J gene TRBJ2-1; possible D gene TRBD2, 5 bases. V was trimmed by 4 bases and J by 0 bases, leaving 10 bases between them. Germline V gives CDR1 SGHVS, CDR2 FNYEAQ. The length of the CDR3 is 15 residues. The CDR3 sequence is CASSWSGISYNEQFF. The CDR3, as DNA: TGTGCCAGCAGCTGGTCCGGGATCTCCTACAATGAGCAGTTCTTC.

The CDR3 loop is CASSPTNGGQGTEAFF. The CDR3 DNA reads TGTGCCAGCAGCCCGACGAACGGGGGGCAAGGCACTGAAGCTTTCTTT. This sequence joins TRBV9 and TRBJ1-1; D may be TRBD1 (6 bases). There are 16 residues in the CDR3. Germline V gives CDR1 SGDLS, CDR2 YYNGEE. The germline V and J ends were trimmed by 4 bases and 4 bases, with 20 bases remaining between them. The whole variable domain, remainder taken from reference TRBV9 and TRBJ1-1, is DSGVTQTPKHLITATGQRVTLRCSPRSGDLSVYWYQQSLDQGLQFLIQYYNGEERAKGNILERFSAQQFPDLHSELNLSSLELGDSALYFCASSPTNGGQGTEAFFGQGTRLTVV.

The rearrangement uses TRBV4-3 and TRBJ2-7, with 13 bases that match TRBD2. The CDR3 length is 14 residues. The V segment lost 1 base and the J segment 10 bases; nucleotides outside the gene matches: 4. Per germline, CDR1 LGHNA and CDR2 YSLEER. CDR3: CASSQGGLAGIQYF. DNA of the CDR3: TGCGCCAGCAGCCAAGGGGGACTAGCGGGAATCCAGTACTTC.

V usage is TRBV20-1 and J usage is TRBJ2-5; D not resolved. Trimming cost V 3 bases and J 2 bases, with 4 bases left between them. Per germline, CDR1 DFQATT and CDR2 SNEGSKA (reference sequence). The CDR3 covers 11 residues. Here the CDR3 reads CSASLQETQYF. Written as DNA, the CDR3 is TGCAGTGCTAGCTTACAAGAGACCCAGTACTTC.

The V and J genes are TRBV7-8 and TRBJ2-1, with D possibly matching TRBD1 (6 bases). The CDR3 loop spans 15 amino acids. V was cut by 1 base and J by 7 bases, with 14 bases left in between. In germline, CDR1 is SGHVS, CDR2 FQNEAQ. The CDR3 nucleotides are TGTGCCAGCAGCTTAGGAGTTAGGGGGTTTAATGAGCAGTTCTTC. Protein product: CASSLGVRGFNEQFF.

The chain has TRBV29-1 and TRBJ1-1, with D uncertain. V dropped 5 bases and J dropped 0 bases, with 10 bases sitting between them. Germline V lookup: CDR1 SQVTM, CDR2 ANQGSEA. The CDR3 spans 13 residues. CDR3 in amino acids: CSVKTVVNTEAFF. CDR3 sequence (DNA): TGCAGCGTTAAAACAGTGGTGAACACTGAAGCTTTCTTT.

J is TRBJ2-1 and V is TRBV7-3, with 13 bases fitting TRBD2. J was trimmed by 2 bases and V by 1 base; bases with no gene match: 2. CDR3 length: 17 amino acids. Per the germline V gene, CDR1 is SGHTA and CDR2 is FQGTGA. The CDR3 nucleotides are TGTGCCAGCAGCTTAAGGACTAGCGGGAGACCCTACAATGAGCAGTTCTTC. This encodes CASSLRTSGRPYNEQFF.

CDR3 sequence reads: CASSVVGQGWTEAFF. DNA for the CDR3: TGTGCCAGCAGCGTAGTGGGGCAGGGGTGGACTGAAGCTTTCTTT. The genes are TRBV9 and TRBJ1-1, with a tentative D call TRBD1 (6 bases). There are 15 residues in the CDR3. With 0 bases removed from V and 5 bases from J, the gap between germline ends came to 14 bases. The germline V gene has CDR1 SGDLS and CDR2 YYNGEE.